Presented here are 8 T cell receptor beta chains from one specimen sequenced in a study of blood T cells in healthy people across ages. Using a J-beta primer mix together with a sample-barcoded 5' primer, a second PCR was run for roughly 6 to 11 cycles. TCRdb passed the 5' RACE reads through MiXCR, listing each CDR3 protein once. The sample yields some 1.4 million distinct CDR3 sequences, 42% seen once. Sequencing was done on a sample of blood. These receptors came from a woman aged 18-29 years in good health.

The chain links TRBV3-1 to TRBJ1-2; D is possibly TRBD1 (5 bases). The CDR3 is 14 residues long. V lost 2 bases and J 7 bases, leaving 14 bases between the germline ends. Germline-derived CDR1 and CDR2 are LGHDT and YNNKEL (reference sequence). In DNA, the CDR3 is TGTGCCAGCAGCCAACTAGGGGAGGCAGGTGGCTACACCTTC. Protein product: CASSQLGEAGGYTF.

The rearrangement uses TRBV27 and TRBJ2-7; the match to TRBD2 covers 9 bases. Germline lookup yields CDR1 MNHEY and CDR2 SMNVEV (reference sequence). CDR3 length: 14 amino acids. V was clipped by 5 bases and J by 4 bases; unmatched bases: 6. Here the CDR3 DNA reads TGTGCCAGCAGTGTTAGCGGGGGCCCTTACGAGCAGTACTTC. Its protein is CASSVSGGPYEQYF.

As for this clonotype: Its ends do not fully match the called genes, so a read error is possible. The V and J genes are TRBV25-1 and TRBJ2-3; D perhaps matches TRBD1 (6 bases). Germline V gene data show CDR1 as MGHDK and CDR2 as SYGVNS. The CDR3 is 14 residues long. The CDR3 loop reads CVSSEFGTGDTQYF. CDR3 in DNA: TGTGTCAGCAGTGAATTCGGAACAGGGGATACGCAGTATTTT. Full variable domain (remainder filled in from reference TRBV25-1 and TRBJ2-3): EADIYQTPRYLVIGTGKKITLECSQTMGHDKMYWYQQDPGMELHLIHYSYGVNSTEKGDLSSESTVSRIRTEHFPLTLESARPSHTSQYLCVSSEFGTGDTQYFGPGTRLTVL.

This chain connects TRBV12-3 or TRBV12-4 to TRBJ2-7; 8 bases are a match to TRBD2. The CDR3 loop spans 14 amino acids. V was pared by 7 bases and J by 5 bases, with 10 bases of the junction left unmatched. CDR3 nucleotides: TGTGCCAGCAATACGGGAGGGCCAATTCACGAGCAGTACTTC. This sequence encodes CASNTGGPIHEQYF.

This clonotype came up once. The CDR3 region is CASSELRGQPQHF. As DNA, the CDR3 is TGTGCCAGCAGTGAGCTCAGGGGTCAGCCCCAGCATTTT. The V gene is TRBV6-1, the J gene TRBJ1-5; TRBD1 is a possible D gene (6 bases). The CDR3 totals 13 residues. Germline loops: CDR1 MNHNS, CDR2 SASEGT. V shed 3 bases and J shed 6 bases, with 9 bases lying between them.

This clonotype was found a few times. The rearrangement joins TRBV5-5 to TRBJ1-5, with 8 bases matching TRBD1. This CDR3 has 16 amino acids. Germline V gene data show CDR1 as SGHKS and CDR2 as YYEKEE (reference sequence). With 3 bases clipped from V and 3 bases from J, the junction kept 8 bases outside the gene matches. The CDR3 DNA is TGTGCCAGCAGCTGGGGACAGGCGACTATCAATCAGCCCCAGCATTTT. It specifies CASSWGQATINQPQHF.

This chain links TRBV20-1 with TRBJ2-7, with TRBD2 identical over 13 bases. The CDR3 is 14 residues long. J lost 7 bases, V lost 5 bases, and 8 bases had no gene match. Germline V gene sequence: CDR1 DFQATT, CDR2 SNEGSKA (reference sequence). The CDR3 is CSAPGLAGVGEQYF. DNA for the CDR3: TGCAGTGCTCCAGGACTAGCGGGAGTGGGGGAGCAGTACTTC.

This clonotype was detected a few times. V and J are TRBV4-2 and TRBJ2-4, with D tentatively TRBD1 or TRBD2 (7 bases each). From germline, CDR1 is LGHNA and CDR2 YNFKEQ. Trimming took off 0 bases at V and 4 bases at J, with 13 bases between the two ends. There are 16 residues in the CDR3. The DNA for the CDR3 is TGTGCCAGCAGCCAAGACCCCAGGGGGGGTAAAAACATTCAGTACTTC. The encoded protein is CASSQDPRGGKNIQYF.